This T cell receptor (beta chain) was profiled in a study of cytomegalovirus exposure and HLA in healthy donors. The study, taken as a whole, reports: According to reports, the classifier identified cytomegalovirus status with high specificity and sensitivity.

The length of the CDR3 is 14 residues. The ends were cut back, 3 bases at V and 7 bases at J, with 15 bases in the middle. Germline CDR1 and CDR2: SGHAT and FQNNGV. Primers: 60 Vbeta forward and 13 Jbeta reverse. Only in-frame clones appear in the TCRdb table, and some are missing; sequencing was by immunoSEQ multiplex PCR. Of roughly 140,000 clones listed, approximately 79% are singletons. Worth noting for this clone: Its target is unknown.

The sequence came from a woman aged 30 to 39 in good health and CMV-seronegative. Sequencing input: PBMCs. The V and J genes are TRBV11-2 and TRBJ1-1; D uncertain. The CDR3 DNA reads TGTGCCAGCAGCTTTGGCGCCCGGGGTTTTGAAGCTTTCTTT. Translation: CASSFGARGFEAFF. Drawing the rest from reference TRBV11-2 and TRBJ1-1, the complete variable domain is EAGVAQSPRYKIIEKRQSVAFWCNPISGHATLYWYQQILGQGPKLLIQFQNNGVVDDSQLPKDRFSAERLKGVDSTLKIQPAKLEDSAVYLCASSFGARGFEAFFGQGTRLTVV.